These T cell receptor beta chains were read from a single sample in a study of metastatic and nonmetastatic thyroid tumors. TCRdb called clones again from the PCR reads with MiXCR. The sample holds roughly 30,000 clones; about 17% are singletons and the top ten take over 3.5%. Sequencing used blood. These receptor sequences come from a female donor with papillary thyroid cancer or a benign thyroid nodule (not recorded which). Some clones in this sample may be carry-over from other donors' samples. The CDR3 runs from the conserved cysteine through the conserved F or W. A D gene is named only where the DNA matches it firmly. Rows may omit the clone size; those that give it use once, few, many or a size class.

v_gene: TRBV27
d_gene: .
j_gene: TRBJ1-1
abundance: medium-sized
CDR3nt: TGTGCCAGCAGTCCAAGGGAAGGACGGCGCAATAAAGCTTTCTTT
CDR3aa: CASSPREGRRNKAFF

v_gene: TRBV6-4
d_gene: .
j_gene: TRBJ2-2
abundance: .
CDR3nt: TGTGCCAGCAGTGACATTGACGGATACACCGGGGAGCTGTTTTTT
CDR3aa: CASSDIDGYTGELFF

v_gene: TRBV24-1
d_gene: .
j_gene: TRBJ2-3
abundance: few
CDR3nt: TGTGCCACCAGTGATTTGCGGCTGGGGTCTCCATATACGCAGTATTTT
CDR3aa: CATSDLRLGSPYTQYF

v_gene: TRBV5-1
d_gene: .
j_gene: TRBJ1-4
abundance: many
CDR3nt: TGCGCCAGCAGCCCAGGCCCGACAACTAATGAAAAACTGTTTTTT
CDR3aa: CASSPGPTTNEKLFF

v_gene: TRBV9
d_gene: TRBD2
j_gene: TRBJ2-2
abundance: few
CDR3nt: TGTGCCAGCAGCCCTTCTGCGGGGGGGTTGAACACCGGGGAGCTGTTTTTT
CDR3aa: CASSPSAGGLNTGELFF

v_gene: TRBV6-6
d_gene: .
j_gene: TRBJ1-2
abundance: few
CDR3nt: TGTGCCAGCAGTTACTCACGTGTCTATGGCTACACCTTC
CDR3aa: CASSYSRVYGYTF

v_gene: TRBV5-4
d_gene: .
j_gene: TRBJ1-2
abundance: many
CDR3nt: TGTGCCAGCAGCTTGGAGTTCCCGGGAGGGCATGGCTACACCTTC
CDR3aa: CASSLEFPGGHGYTF

v_gene: TRBV11-2
d_gene: .
j_gene: TRBJ2-7
abundance: many
CDR3nt: TGTGCCAGCAGCTTAGCTGGGGGGTTGGGAGGCGAGCAGTACTTC
CDR3aa: CASSLAGGLGGEQYF

v_gene: TRBV28
d_gene: .
j_gene: TRBJ2-7
abundance: .
CDR3nt: TGTGCCAGCAGTACCCGAGACGAGCAGTACTTC
CDR3aa: CASSTRDEQYF

v_gene: TRBV5-8
d_gene: TRBD2
j_gene: TRBJ2-1
abundance: many
CDR3nt: TGTGCCAGCAGCTTGGGACTAGCGGGCGAGCAGTTCTTC
CDR3aa: CASSLGLAGEQFF

v_gene: TRBV25-1
d_gene: TRBD1
j_gene: TRBJ2-2
abundance: .
CDR3nt: TGTGCCAGCAGCGTGACAGGGACGGGCACCGGGGAGCTGTTTTTT
CDR3aa: CASSVTGTGTGELFF